The T cell receptor beta chain described here comes from a study of T cell responses to AZD1222 COVID-19 vaccine (dated by TCRdb to the early 2020s). General notes on the study: Because spike-specific TCR depth and breadth did not differ between the two schedules, AZD1222 recipients who got a second dose at roughly 4 weeks were pooled with those who got a second dose at roughly 12 weeks. TCR sequencing covered roughly 230 trial participants: 200 to 220 given two doses of AZD1222 and 26 given two doses of MenACWY control vaccine. Trial participants were enrolled by age into 18-55, 56-69 and 70-plus year subgroups, with around 150, 28 and 57 TCR-sequenced participants respectively. The full study reports these points: No day 14 peak-response samples were available, so repertoires were characterized only after the peak T cell response. After two AZD1222 doses, both the breadth and the depth of spike-specific TCRs were significantly higher than at day 0 and than in MenACWY recipients. Participants were mostly white British, with more females than males. The authors suggested clonal diversity may have been underestimated. CD4 TCRs associated with the vaccine covered the entire spike protein, and the dominant responses were in regions 160-218 and 743-854. Epitopes outside the regions mutated in the B.1.351 and B.1.1.7 variants were reportedly recognized by nearly half of the unique spike-specific TCRs. The 56-69-year group was small, and its depth increase did not reach significance, likely because of low power. Conclusions about previously exposed vaccinees were limited because only six or seven AZD1222 recipients were SARS-CoV-2 seropositive at baseline.

The label giving this sample's time point can be read as: baseline before first vaccination. The vaccinee samples were drawn from two UK trials, COV001 and COV002, one of which was a single-blind randomized controlled phase 2/3 trial testing AZD1222 (ChAdOx1 nCoV-19) in healthy adults. For TCRbeta chain sequencing, PBMC samples were collected from trial participants at day 0 and at day 28 after the second dose. As encoded in the germline V gene (reference sequence), CDR1 is LGHDT while CDR2 is YNNKEL. V trim: 1 base; J trim: 2 bases; unmatched bases: 15. The CDR3 spans 19 residues, from the cysteine through the phenylalanine. Of all the DNA, just the CDR3 is kept, 57 bases in frame from base 1. Details on this clone: The specificity of this receptor is unknown. Qualities for individual bases were not recorded, and no much larger clone is one base off.

The CDR3 regions of human TCRbeta chains were analyzed by immunosequencing. In the paper's pipeline: Repertoire TCRs were matched against a reference library of SARS-CoV-2-specific TCRs generated with the MIRA antigen-specificity platform. Breadth was defined as the fraction of unique TCRs that were SARS-CoV-2-associated. Depth was defined as the fraction of total T cells that were SARS-CoV-2-associated. Each spike-specific TCR was assigned to its reactive spike region and to a CD4 or CD8 class using the MIRA data. Log10-transformed breadth and depth values were compared by one-way ANOVA with Sidak's multiple comparisons tests. In TCRdb, the immuneACCESS table is reduced to in-frame sequences with V and J assigned. These tables do not hold every clone; where another copy was compared, an unresolved V gene accounts for under half, and the others remain unexplained. V and J calls and clone size are copied from that table; D and trimming were computed from the DNA. The sample profile shows around 99,000 clones; approximately 91% of them were found once. The ten largest clones represent around a sixth of the sample.

Sequences were derived from peripheral blood, sampled on day 0 of AZD1222 vaccination. The rearrangement joined TRBV3-1 (or the pseudogene TRBV3-2) to TRBJ2-5; TRBD2 aligns with 8 central bases. The sequence came from an adult in good health. The DNA is as follows: TGTGCCAGCAGCCAAGTAACCAGCGGGGGAGGTAGGGGTCAAGAGACCCAGTACTTC. Its product reads: CASSQVTSGGGRGQETQYF.